This T cell receptor (beta chain) comes out of a study of shared clonotypes between healthy human individuals. About the research overall: Donors, aged 18 to 49, were a couple of women and three men.

Germline trimming cut 4 bases from V and 3 bases from J; bases unmatched to any gene: 2. Germline V gene sequence: CDR1 LNHDA, CDR2 SQIVND (reference sequence). CDR3 length: 14 amino acids. Worth noting for this clone: Its specificity is unknown.

The replicate PCRs on unsorted PBMC were given 250 to 300 ng DNA, which is about 27,000 T cell genomes. This table comes from immunoSEQ multiplex PCR, and its TCRdb copy is limited to in-frame clones, with some not included. This sample has about 490,000 clones, with around 73% found just once. Broader study findings: A limitation of the genetic and exposure-history diversity represented arose from few donors.

Sequenced material: PBMCs. The chain recombines TRBV19 with TRBJ2-5; 10 bases fit TRBD1. This sequence originates from a woman in her thirties or forties in good health. Some clones in this sample may be carry-over from other donors' samples. The CDR3 loop is CASSTGTGEETQYF. For the CDR3, the DNA is TGTGCCAGTAGTACTGGGACAGGGGAAGAGACCCAGTACTTC.